This entry is about one TCR beta chain. Method: immunoSEQ multiplex PCR; TCRdb's copy keeps in-frame clones and lacks some. The repertoire holds 35,000 to 45,000 clones, with around 89% as singletons. This entry is derived from a study of OX40 agonist ivuxolimab in advanced cancers. This TCR came from an adult with an advanced solid tumor such as melanoma, head and neck, liver or kidney cancer. The source material was CD4+ or CD8+ T cells sorted from blood, sampled in a trial of the OX40 agonist ivuxolimab.

The CDR3 reads CASSSTGHSYEQYF. CDR3 DNA sequence: TGTGCCAGCAGCTCGACAGGGCACTCCTACGAGCAGTACTTC. V usage is TRBV11-2 and J usage is TRBJ2-7, with 7 positions matching TRBD1. Per the germline V gene, CDR1 is SGHAT and CDR2 is FQNNGV. This CDR3 has 14 residues. J lost 0 bases, V lost 4 bases, and 3 bases had no gene match.